This T cell receptor beta chain was sequenced during a study of blood T cell repertoires in COVID-19. Turning to the study itself: COVID-19 samples from acute and convalescent phases originated in the United States, Italy and Spain.

Measured with immunoSEQ multiplex PCR; TCRdb has only the in-frame clones, and not every one. The table lists a few hundred thousand clones, around 90% of them singletons. In germline, CDR1 is MNHNY, CDR2 SVGAGI (reference sequence). The ends lost 2 bases at V and 0 bases at J; junction bases unmatched: 4. This CDR3 has 15 residues. The sequence was collected from a human donor in a cohort sampled during active COVID-19. The sample was peripheral blood. This chain uses TRBV6-6 with TRBJ2-7; 7 bases map to TRBD2. The CDR3, as DNA: TGTGCCAGCAGTTACGTGTCGGGGGGCTCCTACGAGCAGTACTTC. As protein: CASSYVSGGSYEQYF.